The 14 T cell receptor beta chains in this list originate from one sample, sequenced in a study of tumor and adjacent non-tumor tissue in lung cancer. No cell sorting was done before RNA was extracted from the tissue. A modified ARM-PCR protocol with three rounds of nested PCR amplified TCRbeta. Using its own MiXCR run on the multiplex PCR reads, TCRdb lists one record per CDR3 protein. The sample includes approximately 70,000 distinct CDR3 sequences, around 78% of them seen just once. Material for sequencing was lung tumor tissue. Every receptor here comes from a man between 60 and 70 years old with non-small cell lung cancer.

This sequence joins TRBV11-3 and TRBJ2-1; TRBD1 or TRBD2 may be the D gene (5 bases each). Trimming cost V 5 bases and J 9 bases, with 23 bases left between them. This CDR3 region has 16 residues. From germline, CDR1 is SGHNT and CDR2 YENEEA. CDR3 nucleotides: TGTGCCAGCAGCCTCAACCAACTAGAGGGGTTAAGTGAGCAGTTCTTC. Translating it yields CASSLNQLEGLSEQFF.

With regard to this clonotype: One end of the junction varies from germline; a read error may be responsible. This chain uses TRBV10-3 with TRBJ2-7; 9 bases agree with TRBD1. Germline-derived CDR1 and CDR2 are ENHRY and SYGVKD. This CDR3 is built from 14 residues. Here the CDR3 reads CAIRSPDRGYGQYF. CDR3 sequence (DNA): TGTGCCATCAGGAGTCCGGACAGGGGATACGGGCAGTACTTC.

Remarks on this clonotype: A junction end diverges from the germline sequence, so it may reflect a read error. The chain is built from TRBV6-2 or TRBV6-3 and TRBJ2-3; 14 positions agree with TRBD2. The CDR3 is made up of 20 amino acids. CDR1 is MNHEY and CDR2 is SVGEGT in the germline V gene. CDR3 nucleotide sequence: TGCGCCAGCAGTTACCCCCGACCGGGACTAGCGGGAGTAGGGCTAGATACGCGGTATTTT. Protein: CASSYPRPGLAGVGLDTRYF.

This clonotype has just a few counts. A junction boundary mismatches the germline segment, possibly from a read error. The chain links TRBV20-1 to TRBJ1-2; TRBD1 is a possible D gene (6 bases). The length of the CDR3 is 14 residues. Looked up from germline, CDR1 is DFQATT and CDR2 is SNEGSKA (reference sequence). The CDR3 here is CNARGGADTYGYTF. The CDR3 coding sequence is TGCAATGCTAGAGGGGGGGCGGACACCTATGGCTACACCTTC.

On this clonotype: The germline gene is not matched at one end of the junction; a read error may be the cause. V is TRBV20-1 and J is TRBJ1-4; 8 nucleotides line up with TRBD1. Looked up from germline, CDR1 is DFQATT and CDR2 is SNEGSKA (reference sequence). This CDR3 spans 13 amino acids. In nucleotides, the CDR3 is TGCAGTGTTGGACAGGGAGGACGGATGCAACTCTTTTTT. This translates into CSVGQGGRMQLFF.

A word on this clonotype: Possible read error: a much larger clone is one base away. In nucleotides, the CDR3 is TGTGCCAGCAGTTACTCGAGGCGGACGACGGGCGAGCAGTACTTC. It codes for CASSYSRRTTGEQYF. The V and J genes are TRBV6-5 and TRBJ2-7; D is uncertain. Trimming took 0 bases from V and 6 from J, leaving 15 bases between them. CDR3 length: 15 residues. The germline V gene encodes CDR1 MNHEY and CDR2 SVGAGI.

Concerning this clonotype: At one of its ends the junction is not consistent with the germline gene, which may arise from a read error. This rearrangement joins TRBV6-5 to TRBJ1-2; weak D call: TRBD1 (6 bases). This CDR3 has 14 amino acids. Per germline, CDR1 MNHEY and CDR2 SVGAGI. CDR3 sequence (DNA): TGTACCAGCCGGCCCGACAGGCCTAATTATGGCTACACCTTC. This codes for CTSRPDRPNYGYTF.

This clonotype was detected a few times. A much larger clone is a single base away; this may be a read error. This chain connects TRBV12-3 or TRBV12-4 to TRBJ1-1; maybe TRBD1 (5 bases). This CDR3 contains 14 residues. The CDR3 bases are TGTGCCAGCAGTCGGACGGGACGGAACAATGAAGCTTTCTTT. This sequence encodes CASSRTGRNNEAFF.

The chain links TRBV30 to TRBJ2-1, with D possibly matching TRBD2 (5 bases). Germline loops: CDR1 GTSNPN, CDR2 SVGIG (reference sequence). The length of the CDR3 is 15 residues. V gave up 2 bases and J gave up 12 bases, with 23 bases separating them. DNA for the CDR3: TGTGCCTGGAGTCCCTCGATGGTCAGTGGTGCGGGGCAGTTCTTC. This translates into CAWSPSMVSGAGQFF. Based on the CDR3 plus reference TRBV30 and TRBJ2-1, the full variable domain is SQTIHQWPATLVQPVGSPLSLECTVEGTSNPNLYWYRQAAGRGLQLLFYSVGIGQISSEVPQNLSASRPQDRQFILSSKKLLLSDSGFYLCAWSPSMVSGAGQFFGPGTRLTVL.

Turning to this clonotype: Being one base from a much bigger clone, this may be a read error. This rearrangement joins TRBV5-4 to TRBJ1-1; D remains ambiguous. This CDR3 is built from 15 residues. With 0 bases removed from V and 4 bases from J, the gap between germline ends came to 13 bases. The germline V gene has CDR1 SGHNT and CDR2 YYREEE (reference sequence). The CDR3 spells CASSLAAAGSTEAFF. The CDR3 coding sequence is TGTGCCAGCAGCTTGGCCGCGGCGGGGAGCACTGAAGCTTTCTTT. Full variable domain (missing parts from reference TRBV5-4 and TRBJ1-1): ETGVTQSPTHLIKTRGQQVTLRCSSQSGHNTVSWYQQALGQGPQFIFQYYREEENGRGNFPPRFSGLQFPNYSSELNVNALELDDSALYLCASSLAAAGSTEAFFGQGTRLTVV.

About this clonotype: The junction departs from germline at one end; a sequencing error may be responsible. The chain links TRBV6-1 to TRBJ1-1, with TRBD1 matching over 7 bases. Per germline, CDR1 MNHNS and CDR2 SASEGT. The CDR3 has 15 amino acids. The CDR3 loop is CAGSTQGIMNAEAFF. The CDR3, as DNA: TGTGCCGGCAGTACACAGGGGATCATGAACGCTGAAGCTTTCTTT.

The V gene is TRBV5-6, the J gene TRBJ2-1, with D perhaps matching TRBD2 (5 bases). Germline V CDR1 and CDR2: SGHDT, YYEEEE. Trimming stripped 3 bases from V and 4 bases from J, with 5 bases between. There are 12 residues in the CDR3. The chain's CDR3 is CASSWEYNEQFF. CDR3 nucleotides: TGTGCCAGCAGCTGGGAGTACAATGAGCAGTTCTTC.

The CDR3: CSARHEYGYTF. Written as DNA, the CDR3 is TGCAGTGCACGTCATGAGTATGGCTACACCTTC. The gene calls are TRBV20-1 and TRBJ1-2; D remains ambiguous. The CDR3 consists of 11 residues. Trimming pared 6 bases from V and 5 bases from J, leaving 10 bases between. Germline V gene data show CDR1 as DFQATT and CDR2 as SNEGSKA (reference sequence).

V is TRBV20-1 and J is TRBJ2-1, with 8 nucleotides matching TRBD2. The CDR3 loop spans 14 amino acids. Germline CDR1 DFQATT, CDR2 SNEGSKA (reference sequence). V lost 2 bases to trimming and J lost 8 bases; unmatched junction nucleotides: 8. The CDR3 nucleotides read TGCAGTGCTAGAAGTAAACGGACTAGCTATGAGCAGTTCTTC. It is translated as CSARSKRTSYEQFF.